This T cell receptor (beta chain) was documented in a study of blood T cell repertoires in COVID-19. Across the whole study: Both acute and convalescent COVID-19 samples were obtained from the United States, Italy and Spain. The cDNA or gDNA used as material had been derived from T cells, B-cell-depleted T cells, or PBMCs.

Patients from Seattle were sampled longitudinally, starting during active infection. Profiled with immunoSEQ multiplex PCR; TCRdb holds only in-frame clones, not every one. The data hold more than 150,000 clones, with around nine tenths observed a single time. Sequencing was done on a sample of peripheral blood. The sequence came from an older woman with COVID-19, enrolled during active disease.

The CDR3, as DNA: TGTGCCAGCAGTTCCCTCGTAACTAGCGGGAGAGTCGCTCGCAATGAGCAGTTCTTC. This translates into CASSSLVTSGRVARNEQFF. The chain has TRBV6-2 or TRBV6-3 and TRBJ2-1; 11 positions match TRBD2. CDR1 is MNHEY and CDR2 is SVGEGT in the germline V gene. There are 19 residues in the CDR3. V lost 4 bases to trimming and J lost 6 bases; unmatched junction nucleotides: 17.